This entry lists 18 T cell receptor beta chains sequenced from one sample in a study of shared clonotypes between healthy human individuals. Only in-frame clones appear in the TCRdb table, and some are missing; sequencing was by immunoSEQ multiplex PCR. The sample shows over a million clones, more than 75% of them seen only once. The specimen sequenced was memory CD4+ T cells from PBMCs. Subset meaning: CD45RA-negative fraction. The receptors shown here come from a man aged 18 to 35 in good health. Some clones in this sample may be carry-over from other donors' samples.

The chain uses TRBV5-4 and TRBJ1-1; 7 bases align to TRBD1. The CDR3 has 15 amino acids. Per germline, CDR1 SGHNT and CDR2 YYREEE (reference sequence). The trim removed 0 bases at V and 4 bases at J, leaving 6 bases unmatched. In DNA form, the CDR3 reads TGTGCCAGCAGCTTGGCCCGACAGGGAGGCACTGAAGCTTTCTTT. Translating it yields CASSLARQGGTEAFF.

This rearrangement joins TRBV10-3 to TRBJ2-7, with 7 positions matching TRBD2. The CDR3 totals 15 residues. Germline V gives CDR1 ENHRY, CDR2 SYGVKD. Trimming cost V 0 bases and J 6 bases; bases outside gene matches: 8. The CDR3 bases are TGTGCCATCAGTGAGTCTCCGGGGCGGGGGAGCGAGCAGTACTTC. Translation gives CAISESPGRGSEQYF.

The chain joins TRBV27 to TRBJ2-7; TRBD2 is a possible D gene (5 bases). This CDR3 has 13 amino acids. The V gene's germline CDR1 is MNHEY and CDR2 SMNVEV (reference sequence). V was shortened by 4 bases and J by 9 bases, with 16 bases between the two germline ends. CDR3 region: CASSSHNTRGQYF. CDR3 in DNA: TGTGCCAGCAGTTCCCATAACACTCGGGGGCAGTACTTC.

The chain is built from TRBV7-8 and TRBJ1-2, with 7 bases that match TRBD1. The CDR3 runs to 14 residues. In germline, CDR1 is SGHVS, CDR2 FQNEAQ. V was pared by 2 bases and J by 3 bases, with 3 bases of the junction left unmatched. The CDR3 loop is CASSLSGTDYGYTF. CDR3 sequence (DNA): TGTGCCAGCAGCTTAAGTGGGACAGACTATGGCTACACCTTC.

This chain joins TRBV10-3 and TRBJ1-2; D ambiguous. V lost 2 bases and J lost 2, with 6 bases in between. CDR1 and CDR2 (germline): ENHRY, SYGVKD. The CDR3 is 13 amino acids. CDR3 bases: TGTGCCATCAGTGAGCAGGAGAACTATGGCTACACCTTC. It encodes CAISEQENYGYTF.

This chain links TRBV5-1 with TRBJ1-3, with D perhaps TRBD1 (5 bases). Per the germline V gene, CDR1 is SGHRS and CDR2 is YFSETQ. The V end was cut by 7 bases, the J end by 6 bases, with 11 bases between. The CDR3 spans 12 residues. The chain's CDR3 is CASGGYENTIYF. CDR3 sequence (DNA): TGCGCCAGCGGGGGGTACGAAAACACCATATATTTT. The full variable domain, with the rest looked up from reference TRBV5-1 and TRBJ1-3, is KAGVTQTPRYLIKTRGQQVTLSCSPISGHRSVSWYQQTPGQGLQFLFEYFSETQRNKGNFPGRFSGRQFSNSRSEMNVSTLELGDSALYLCASGGYENTIYFGEGSWLTVV.

This clone appeared once. The J gene is TRBJ2-5, the V gene TRBV10-3; 7 bases map to TRBD1. With the DNA end fitting TRBJ2-7 better, the J assignment may be wrong. The CDR3 is 12 amino acids. Per germline, CDR1 ENHRY and CDR2 SYGVKD. CDR3 DNA: TGTGCCGTCCGGGACAGTTCCTACGAGCAGTACTTC. It encodes CAVRDSSYEQYF.

The chain combines TRBV5-1 with TRBJ2-1; tentative D call: TRBD1 (6 bases). Germline V gene sequence: CDR1 SGHRS, CDR2 YFSETQ. The CDR3 totals 14 residues. Trimming pared 0 bases from V and 4 bases from J, leaving 8 bases between. The CDR3 bases are TGCGCCAGCAGCTTGGAAGGGGGATACAATGAGCAGTTCTTC. Protein product: CASSLEGGYNEQFF.

This clone has a single count. The genes are TRBV5-1 and TRBJ2-2; no firm D call. Trimming took off 0 bases at V and 1 base at J, with 7 bases between the two ends. The CDR3 has 15 amino acids. Germline V gene data show CDR1 as SGHRS and CDR2 as YFSETQ. CDR3 sequence reads: CASSLGPGNTGELFF. In nucleotides, the CDR3 is TGCGCCAGCAGCTTGGGCCCGGGGAACACCGGGGAGCTGTTTTTT.

This clone showed up just once. V and J are TRBV29-1 and TRBJ1-2, with 7 bases aligning to TRBD1. Per the germline V gene, CDR1 is SQVTM and CDR2 is ANQGSEA. V dropped 0 bases and J dropped 5; count of bases not matched to a gene: 3. The CDR3 extends over 13 amino acids. The CDR3 sequence: CSVEEGTEYGYTF. CDR3 DNA: TGCAGCGTTGAAGAAGGGACAGAGTATGGCTACACCTTC.

This chain uses TRBV29-1 with TRBJ2-5; D call uncertain. Germline V CDR1 and CDR2: SQVTM, ANQGSEA. The CDR3 extends over 12 amino acids. Deletions cut 3 bases from V and 5 bases from J, with 10 bases between. The DNA of the CDR3 is TGCAGCGTTGATACACATGCGGAGACCCAGTACTTC. It codes for CSVDTHAETQYF. Full variable domain (remainder filled in from reference TRBV29-1 and TRBJ2-5): SAVISQKPSRDICQRGTSLTIQCQVDSQVTMMFWYRQQPGQSLTLIATANQGSEATYESGFVIDKFPISRPNLTFSTLTVSNMSPEDSSIYLCSVDTHAETQYFGPGTRLLVL.

The chain has TRBV10-2 and TRBJ2-3; a weak D match, TRBD1 (6 bases). Trimming cost V 8 bases and J 5 bases, with 14 bases left between them. Germline V gene lookup returns CDR1 WSHSY and CDR2 SAAADI. The CDR3 is 13 residues long. CDR3 sequence: CASRRQAGDTQYF. The CDR3 DNA sequence: TGCGCCAGCCGCCGACAGGCTGGAGATACGCAGTATTTT.

The CDR3 spells CASRPTSGGNEQYF. The CDR3 coding sequence is TGCGCCAGCAGACCTACTAGCGGCGGGAACGAGCAGTACTTC. This rearrangement joins TRBV5-1 to TRBJ2-7; TRBD2 matches at 8 bases. V lost 5 bases to trimming and J lost 5 bases; unmatched junction nucleotides: 9. The CDR3 length is 14 residues. Looked up from germline, CDR1 is SGHRS and CDR2 is YFSETQ.

This clone turned up a few times. V is TRBV29-1 and J is TRBJ1-2, with a possible D match to TRBD1 (6 bases). The CDR3 extends over 14 amino acids. Germline CDR1 and CDR2: SQVTM and ANQGSEA. V shed 2 bases and J shed 5 bases, with 15 bases lying between them. CDR3 sequence: CSVERAGAGYGYTF. CDR3 DNA: TGCAGCGTTGAAAGGGCGGGGGCAGGTTATGGCTACACCTTC.

The V call is TRBV18, the J call TRBJ1-1; weak D call: TRBD1 (5 bases). Trimming stripped 2 bases from V and 7 bases from J, with 20 bases between. Germline V CDR1 and CDR2: KGHSH, LQKENI. The length of the CDR3 is 16 residues. DNA of the CDR3: TGTGCCAGCTCACCATATTCCCCCCAGACAGCCCGTGAAGCTTTCTTT. This gives the protein CASSPYSPQTAREAFF. The variable domain in full, completed from reference TRBV18 and TRBJ1-1, reads NAGVMQNPRHLVRRRGQEARLRCSPMKGHSHVYWYRQLPEEGLKFMVYLQKENIIDESGMPKERFSAEFPKEGPSILRIQQVVRGDSAAYFCASSPYSPQTAREAFFGQGTRLTVV.

V gene TRBV7-8 combines with J gene TRBJ1-4, with TRBD1 as a possible D gene (5 bases). The germline CDR1 and CDR2 sequences are SGHVS and FQNEAQ. The CDR3 sequence is 15 residues long. Trimming shortened V by 2 bases and J by 8 bases, and 15 bases separated the two germline ends. The CDR3: CASSLIRREREKLFF. The CDR3 nucleotides are TGTGCCAGCAGCTTAATCCGCAGGGAGAGAGAAAAACTGTTTTTT.

The gene calls are TRBV5-1 and TRBJ1-3; the D is unclear. V gave up 7 bases and J gave up 4 bases, with 9 bases separating them. In germline, CDR1 is SGHRS, CDR2 YFSETQ. This CDR3 is 12 amino acids long. Here the CDR3 reads CASRSEGNTIYF. The CDR3 bases are TGCGCCAGCCGGTCAGAAGGAAACACCATATATTTT.

V and J are TRBV6-1 and TRBJ1-2; possibly TRBD1 for D (6 bases). V gave up 5 bases and J gave up 5 bases, with 9 bases separating them. The germline gives CDR1 MNHNS, CDR2 SASEGT. The CDR3 is 12 residues long. The CDR3 reads CASSSGQYGYTF. CDR3 nucleotides: TGTGCCAGCAGTTCCGGACAGTATGGCTACACCTTC.